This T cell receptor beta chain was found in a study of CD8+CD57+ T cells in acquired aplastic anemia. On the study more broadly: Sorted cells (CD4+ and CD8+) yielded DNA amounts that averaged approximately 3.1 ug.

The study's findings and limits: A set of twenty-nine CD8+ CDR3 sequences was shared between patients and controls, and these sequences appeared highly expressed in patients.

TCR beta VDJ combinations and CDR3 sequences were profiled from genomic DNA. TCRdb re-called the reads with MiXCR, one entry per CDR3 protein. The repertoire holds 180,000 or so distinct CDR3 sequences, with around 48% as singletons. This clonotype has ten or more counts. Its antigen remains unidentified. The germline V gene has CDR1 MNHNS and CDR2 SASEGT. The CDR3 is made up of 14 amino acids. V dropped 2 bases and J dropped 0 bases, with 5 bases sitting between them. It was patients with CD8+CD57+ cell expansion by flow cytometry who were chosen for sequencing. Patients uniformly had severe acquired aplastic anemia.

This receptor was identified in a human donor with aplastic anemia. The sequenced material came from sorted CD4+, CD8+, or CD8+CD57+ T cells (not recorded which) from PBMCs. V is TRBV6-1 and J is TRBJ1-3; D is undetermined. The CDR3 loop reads CASSERGSGNTIYF. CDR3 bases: TGTGCCAGCAGTGAACGCGGCTCTGGAAACACCATATATTTT.